The following is a T cell receptor beta chain sequence with its context. Its antigen is unknown. The record originates from a study of CD4 T cells in relation to SARS-CoV-2 and coronaviruses. Study-wide background: TCR beta CDR3s were sequenced after roughly 10-day antigen culture of PBMCs.

Trimming took off 0 bases at V and 11 bases at J, with 7 bases between the two ends. The CDR3 is 11 amino acids. Germline CDR1 reads ENHRY; CDR2 reads SYGVKD. Assay: immunoSEQ multiplex PCR; the TCRdb copy retains only in-frame clones and omits some. The data hold over 15,000 clones, with approximately 80% observed a single time. Unexposed donor CD4+ T cells date from about 2011-2019, before the COVID-19 pandemic. The cells were cultured for roughly 11 days before CD4+ T cells were isolated. Sequencing was done on a sample of CD4+ T cells from PBMCs, cultured in vitro. The chain combines TRBV10-3 with TRBJ1-1; D unclear. This clonotype was obtained from a human donor in good health. The CDR3: CAISESIRAFF. For the CDR3, the DNA is TGTGCCATCAGTGAGTCGATCAGGGCTTTCTTT.